The 10 T cell receptor beta chains reported below all come from one sample, sequenced in a study of T cell repertoires in cytomegalovirus infection. These receptors' targets are unknown. A single record per CDR3 protein comes from TCRdb applying MiXCR to the reads. The table includes approximately 470,000 distinct CDR3 sequences, about 42% detected once. Sequenced here: cultured PBMCs, sampled from culture after CMV antigen stimulation. All receptors derive from a human donor in good health (CMV status not recorded). Some clones in this sample may be carry-over from other donors' samples.

The chain joins TRBV6-2 or TRBV6-3 to TRBJ2-3, with TRBD2 identical over 12 bases. Germline CDR1 and CDR2: MNHEY and SVGEGT. Unmatched junction bases numbered 19, after V lost 6 bases and J lost 0 bases. There are 21 residues in the CDR3. This CDR3 is CASSKFRTLAGGPPSTDTQYF. For the CDR3, the DNA is TGTGCCAGCAGCAAGTTCCGGACACTAGCGGGAGGCCCCCCTAGCACAGATACGCAGTATTTT.

The V gene is TRBV5-4, the J gene TRBJ2-1; TRBD2 matches at 10 bases. Trimming cost V 3 bases and J 0 bases; bases outside gene matches: 9. Germline V gene data show CDR1 as SGHNT and CDR2 as YYREEE (reference sequence). This CDR3 is 18 amino acids long. The CDR3 region is CASSSGGLAGDSYNEQFF. The CDR3 DNA is TGTGCCAGCAGCTCTGGCGGCCTAGCGGGGGACTCCTACAATGAGCAGTTCTTC.

The chain has TRBV5-4 and TRBJ2-1; TRBD1 might be the D (6 bases). Trimming shortened V by 5 bases and J by 8 bases, and 14 bases separated the two germline ends. CDR3 length: 13 residues. Germline V gene lookup returns CDR1 SGHNT and CDR2 YYREEE (reference sequence). The CDR3 is CASSWSEGDEQFF. The CDR3 region has the DNA TGTGCCAGCAGTTGGTCAGAGGGGGATGAGCAGTTCTTC.

The rearrangement uses TRBV7-2 and TRBJ2-7, with 12 bases aligning to TRBD2. This CDR3 has 15 residues. Losses at the gene ends were 3 bases for V and 3 bases for J; bases not matched to a gene: 3. CDR1 is SGHTA, CDR2 FQGNSA, per germline. The CDR3 protein is CASSFTTSGSYEQYF. The DNA for the CDR3 is TGTGCCAGCAGCTTCACGACTAGCGGGAGCTACGAGCAGTACTTC.

This clonotype was seen repeatedly, ten times or more. The J gene is TRBJ2-3, the V gene TRBV7-2, with D perhaps matching TRBD2 (5 bases). Trimming cost V 5 bases and J 0 bases, with 12 bases left between them. This CDR3 region has 15 residues. The V gene's germline CDR1 is SGHTA and CDR2 FQGNSA. Here the CDR3 reads CASSTGIQSTDTQYF. CDR3 sequence (DNA): TGTGCCAGCAGCACCGGGATTCAAAGCACAGATACGCAGTATTTT.

This chain links TRBV19 with TRBJ2-2; TRBD2 matches at 14 bases. The CDR3 has 16 residues. Germline CDR1 is LNHDA and CDR2 is SQIVND (reference sequence). V shed 6 bases, J shed 5 bases, and the junction held 5 bases outside the gene matches. This chain's CDR3 is CASRGTSGSKTGELFF. The CDR3, as DNA: TGTGCCAGTAGGGGGACTAGCGGGAGCAAGACCGGGGAGCTGTTTTTT.

Only one count was recorded for this clonotype. This chain joins TRBV7-8 and TRBJ1-1; D not resolved. The CDR3 is made up of 18 amino acids. Germline V gives CDR1 SGHVS, CDR2 FQNEAQ. V lost 4 bases and J lost 5, with 26 bases in between. This chain's CDR3 is CASSSDLRAGSWETEAFF. The CDR3 bases are TGTGCCAGCAGCTCAGACTTGAGGGCGGGCAGTTGGGAGACTGAAGCTTTCTTT.

The V and J genes are TRBV27 and TRBJ2-1, with 7 bases that match TRBD2. From germline, CDR1 is MNHEY and CDR2 SMNVEV (reference sequence). The CDR3 is 16 residues long. With V trimmed by 1 base and J by 4 bases, 7 bases remained unmatched. CDR3 protein: CASSLYGSSGYNEQFF. CDR3 DNA sequence: TGTGCCAGCAGTTTATACGGGTCTAGCGGTTACAATGAGCAGTTCTTC.

This clonotype showed up just a few times. The chain recombines TRBV7-2 with TRBJ2-2; a possible D gene is TRBD2 (6 bases). Deletions cut 4 bases from V and 5 bases from J, with 17 bases between. CDR3 size: 16 residues. Germline-derived CDR1 and CDR2 are SGHTA and FQGNSA. The DNA of the CDR3 is TGTGCCAGCAGCTCAGGGACTGCCGGGCTTACCGGGGAGCTGTTTTTT. Protein: CASSSGTAGLTGELFF.

The chain recombines TRBV2 with TRBJ1-2; TRBD1 is a possible D gene (6 bases). V lost 5 bases to trimming and J lost 3 bases, with 13 bases between them. CDR1 and CDR2 (germline): SNHLY, FYNNEI. The CDR3 length is 14 residues. The CDR3 protein is CASSQQGSDYGYTF. CDR3 bases: TGTGCCAGCAGTCAACAGGGTAGTGACTATGGCTACACCTTC.